What follows describes a single TCR beta chain. Library preparation (for TCRbeta) was performed with unique molecular identifiers. Using its own MiXCR run on the PCR reads, TCRdb lists one record per CDR3 protein. The sample includes over 300,000 distinct CDR3 sequences, over 9% of them seen just once. This specimen comes from a study of T-cell reconstitution after alpha-beta-depleted transplantation in children. CDR1 SGHRS and CDR2 YFSETQ come from the germline V gene. Germline trimming cut 0 bases from V and 1 base from J; bases unmatched to any gene: 12. The CDR3 is made up of 19 amino acids. The sequencing used PBMCs from the stem cell graft donor, collected from the stem cell graft. The J gene is TRBJ2-1, the V gene TRBV5-1; 8 nucleotides align to TRBD1. The sequence derives from a human donor who donated a stem cell graft to a child with acute lymphoblastic leukemia. As DNA, the CDR3 is TGCGCCAGCAGCTTGGTCCCCCCTGGACAGGGCCTATCCTACAATGAGCAGTTCTTC. Residues: CASSLVPPGQGLSYNEQFF. The full variable domain, completed using reference TRBV5-1 and TRBJ2-1, is KAGVTQTPRYLIKTRGQQVTLSCSPISGHRSVSWYQQTPGQGLQFLFEYFSETQRNKGNFPGRFSGRQFSNSRSEMNVSTLELGDSALYLCASSLVPPGQGLSYNEQFFGPGTRLTVL.